Listed here are 10 T cell receptor beta chains from one sample, sequenced in a study of HIV-infected patients and healthy controls. No cell fractionation was done, so the repertoire covers all unsorted peripheral blood T cells. cDNA was made from 500 ng RNA using alpha and beta constant primers. Separate chain-specific third strand synthesis with multiplexing indices produced the alpha and beta libraries. MiXCR was run by TCRdb on the 5' RACE reads, yielding one entry per CDR3 protein. Of approximately 15,000 distinct CDR3 sequences listed, around 5.5% are singletons. The sequenced sample consisted of blood. The receptors originated from an adult in good health.

Judged by abundance, this clonotype is medium-sized. V and J are TRBV6-4 and TRBJ2-1; 11 bases agree with TRBD1. This CDR3 is built from 16 residues. Per the germline V gene, CDR1 is MRHNA and CDR2 is SNTAGT. After removal of 5 bases from V and 5 bases from J, the junction contained 8 bases not matched to a gene. This chain's CDR3 is CASSRAGGQGDNEQFF. Here the CDR3 DNA reads TGTGCCAGCAGTCGGGCCGGGGGACAGGGGGACAATGAGCAGTTCTTC.

The table lists this clonotype with many counts. The chain links TRBV12-3 or TRBV12-4 to TRBJ1-3; D gene ambiguous. V lost 7 bases, J lost 0 bases, and 10 bases lay in between. There are 14 residues in the CDR3. The DNA for the CDR3 is TGTGCCAGCATGTTCCTCAGCTCTGGAAACACCATATATTTT. Translated: CASMFLSSGNTIYF.

This sequence joins TRBV7-2 and TRBJ2-7; no reliable D call. There are 14 residues in the CDR3. The germline CDR1 and CDR2 sequences are SGHTA and FQGNSA. The V gene lost 1 base and the J gene lost 2 bases, with 9 bases spanning the gap. CDR3: CASSLVGRTYEQYF. The CDR3 DNA follows: TGTGCCAGCAGCTTAGTCGGCCGGACCTACGAGCAGTACTTC.

This clonotype has at least ten counts. The chain is built from TRBV12-3 or TRBV12-4 and TRBJ1-2; 10 nucleotides match TRBD1. V shed 6 bases, J shed 10 bases, and the junction held 5 bases outside the gene matches. The CDR3 is 12 amino acids. The CDR3 is CASRPGQGVYTF. The CDR3 DNA follows: TGTGCCAGCAGGCCCGGACAGGGGGTCTACACCTTC.

This clonotype was counted many times. V gene TRBV7-2 combines with J gene TRBJ2-3; 14 bases agree with TRBD2. In germline, CDR1 is SGHTA, CDR2 FQGNSA. V lost 5 bases and J lost 1; bases outside the gene matches: 5. CDR3 length: 17 amino acids. CDR3 residues: CASSLPGLAGGTDTQYF. As DNA, the CDR3 is TGTGCCAGCAGCCTGCCGGGACTAGCGGGGGGCACAGATACGCAGTATTTT.

This clonotype is labeled as medium-sized (0.01 to 0.1%). This chain joins TRBV19 and TRBJ2-3; 8 bases line up with TRBD2. The CDR3 runs to 14 residues. CDR1 is LNHDA and CDR2 is SQIVND in the germline V gene (reference sequence). Unmatched junction bases numbered 13, after V lost 10 bases and J lost 7 bases. The CDR3 DNA follows: TGTGCCACTCGGGGGGGTGGTGGTATGTATACGCAGTATTTT. As protein: CATRGGGGMYTQYF. The variable domain in full, completed from reference TRBV19 and TRBJ2-3, reads DGGITQSPKYLFRKEGQNVTLSCEQNLNHDAMYWYRQDPGQGLRLIYYSQIVNDFQKGDIAEGYSVSREKKESFPLTVTSAQKNPTAFYLCATRGGGGMYTQYFGPGTRLTVL.

The sample holds a few counts of this clonotype. The rearrangement joins TRBV7-2 to TRBJ2-7; 16 bases fit TRBD2. This CDR3 comprises 18 residues. CDR1 is SGHTA, CDR2 FQGNSA, per germline. J lost 2 bases, V lost 5 bases, and 9 bases had no gene match. This CDR3 is CASSAGLAGGLPPYEQYF. In DNA, the CDR3 is TGTGCCAGCAGCGCGGGACTAGCGGGGGGGCTCCCGCCCTACGAGCAGTACTTC.

The chain combines TRBV4-3 with TRBJ1-4; D unresolved. Trimming pared 1 base from V and 8 bases from J, leaving 8 bases between. The CDR3 contains 13 residues. CDR1 and CDR2 from the germline V gene are LGHNA and YSLEER. In DNA, the CDR3 is TGCGCCAGCAGCCAAGCCAGTACAGAAAAACTGTTTTTT. It codes for CASSQASTEKLFF.

The gene calls are TRBV5-4 and TRBJ2-3; perhaps TRBD2 as D (6 bases). CDR1 and CDR2 (germline): SGHNT, YYREEE (reference sequence). The V end was cut by 4 bases, the J end by 0 bases, with 15 bases between. The CDR3 is made up of 16 amino acids. CDR3: CASSPRDSRSTDTQYF. CDR3 nucleotide sequence: TGTGCCAGCAGCCCGCGGGATAGCAGGAGCACAGATACGCAGTATTTT.

This clonotype was seen ten or more times. The chain uses TRBV11-2 and TRBJ1-1; the match to TRBD1 covers 7 bases. Trimming cost V 3 bases and J 3 bases; bases outside gene matches: 7. The CDR3 has 15 residues. The germline CDR1 and CDR2 sequences are SGHAT and FQNNGV. CDR3 bases: TGTGCCAGCAGCTTTCGGACAGGAGAGGACACTGAAGCTTTCTTT. Translation gives CASSFRTGEDTEAFF.